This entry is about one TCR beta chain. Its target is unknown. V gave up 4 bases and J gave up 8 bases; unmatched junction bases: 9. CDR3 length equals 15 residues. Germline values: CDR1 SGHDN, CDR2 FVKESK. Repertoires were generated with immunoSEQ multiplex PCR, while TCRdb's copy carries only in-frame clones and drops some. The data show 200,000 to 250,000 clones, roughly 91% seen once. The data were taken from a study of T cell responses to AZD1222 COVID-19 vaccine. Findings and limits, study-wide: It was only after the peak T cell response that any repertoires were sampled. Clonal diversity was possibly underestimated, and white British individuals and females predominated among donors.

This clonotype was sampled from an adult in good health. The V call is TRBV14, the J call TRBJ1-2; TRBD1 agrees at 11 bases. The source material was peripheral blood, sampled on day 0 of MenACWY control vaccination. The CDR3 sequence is CASSPPGQGARGYTF. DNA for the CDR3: TGTGCCAGCAGCCCACCAGGACAGGGGGCGCGGGGCTACACCTTC. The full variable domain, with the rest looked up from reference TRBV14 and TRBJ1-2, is EAGVTQFPSHSVIEKGQTVTLRCDPISGHDNLYWYRRVMGKEIKFLLHFVKESKQDESGMPNNRFLAERTGGTYSTLKVQPAELEDSGVYFCASSPPGQGARGYTFGSGTRLTVV.